This section outlines one TCR beta chain sequence together with its context. Its recognized antigen is unknown. Base qualities were left out, and no much larger clone turns up one base away. This sample was included in a study of control samples from healthy donors and cancer patients (TCRdb year 2020). The V end loses 1 base and the J end loses 6 bases, and a stretch of 13 bases separates them. CDR1 and CDR2 were assigned from the germline V gene (reference sequence) as GTSNPN and SVGIG. From cysteine to phenylalanine, the CDR3 is 15 amino acids long. The retained sequence is limited to the CDR3, 45 bases, with the frame set at the first base. Preparation of the library involved the immunoSEQ multiplex PCR assay. The table comes from immuneACCESS by way of TCRdb, which keeps in-frame sequences with V and J called. Part of the clones is missing from these tables; in studies checked, under half for an unresolved V gene and the rest for unknown reasons. The sample contains about 200,000 clones, 90% to 95% of them found a single time. The ten largest clones capture 1.5% to 2% of the sample.

The sequence links TRBV30 to TRBJ1-6; matching of 6 bases hints at TRBD1 as the D gene. This clonotype originated in a man aged 30-40 years in good health. The sample taken for sequencing was blood. The CDR3 is CAWSGTAYTNSPLHF. DNA sequence: TGTGCCTGGAGTGGGACAGCATATACTAATTCACCCCTCCACTTT.